These 15 T cell receptor beta chains came from one sample sequenced in a study of cytomegalovirus exposure and HLA in healthy donors. PCR involved 60 Vbeta and 13 Jbeta primers. Some clones are missing from TCRdb's copy, which holds only in-frame ones; the method was immunoSEQ multiplex PCR. The sample yields about 110,000 clones, roughly 80% seen once. Sequencing input: PBMCs. Receptors originate from a young man in good health and CMV-seropositive.

V is TRBV2 and J is TRBJ1-1; possible D gene TRBD1, 6 bases. Per the germline V gene, CDR1 is SNHLY and CDR2 is FYNNEI. The CDR3 covers 15 residues. The V and J ends lost 5 bases and 10 bases respectively, with 23 bases between them. CDR3 region: CASSQGPTQMRRAFF. CDR3 DNA: TGTGCCAGCAGTCAGGGGCCGACGCAGATGAGGAGAGCTTTCTTT.

The rearrangement links TRBV28 to TRBJ2-3, with D tentatively TRBD1 (5 bases). Germline assignment: CDR1 MDHEN and CDR2 SYDVKM. V lost 4 bases and J lost 6, with 8 bases in between. The length of the CDR3 is 12 residues. The CDR3 region has the DNA TGTGCCAGCAGTTCACCAGGGGATACGCAGTATTTT. Its protein is CASSSPGDTQYF.

CDR3 DNA sequence: TGCGCCAGCAGTGAGTTGACAGTCGAGAGCTCCTACAATGAGCAGTTCTTC. It is translated as CASSELTVESSYNEQFF. The chain couples TRBV10-1 to TRBJ2-1, with a tentative D call TRBD1 (5 bases). The V end was cut by 1 base, the J end by 0 bases, with 13 bases between. This CDR3 is built from 17 residues. The germline V gene has CDR1 WNHNN and CDR2 SYGVQD (reference sequence).

The chain joins TRBV29-1 to TRBJ2-7; D gene ambiguous. In germline, CDR1 is SQVTM, CDR2 ANQGSEA. The CDR3 is 11 residues long. V dropped 6 bases and J dropped 3 bases, with 9 bases sitting between them. Here the CDR3 DNA reads TGCAGCGTGATCCAAAACTACGAGCAGTACGTC. It codes for CSVIQNYEQYV.

Comment on this clone: At one end, the junction sequence differs from germline, possibly due to a read error. The CDR3 region is CASSRRLAESTGTQYF. The CDR3 coding sequence is TGTGCCAGCAGCCGGCGGCTAGCGGAAAGCACAGGTACGCAGTATTTT. The V call is TRBV7-9, the J call TRBJ2-3, with 7 bases matching TRBD2. Per germline, CDR1 SEHNR and CDR2 FQNEAQ (reference sequence). This CDR3 spans 16 amino acids.

V usage is TRBV7-2 and J usage is TRBJ1-2; unclear D gene. Germline loops: CDR1 SGHTA, CDR2 FQGNSA. Trimming pared 2 bases from V and 1 base from J, leaving 5 bases between. This CDR3 contains 13 residues. The CDR3 bases are TGTGCCAGCAGCTTATTTAGTAACTATGGCTACACCTTC. Encoded protein: CASSLFSNYGYTF.

The chain has TRBV5-1 and TRBJ2-5, with D possibly matching TRBD1 (5 bases). Trimming stripped 8 bases from V and 0 bases from J, with 14 bases between. CDR3 length equals 14 residues. Germline V gives CDR1 SGHRS, CDR2 YFSETQ. CDR3 sequence reads: CASHLGPNQETQYF. The CDR3 DNA sequence: TGCGCCAGTCACCTGGGGCCTAACCAAGAGACCCAGTACTTC.

J is TRBJ1-1 and V is TRBV5-6; D is unresolved. V was pared by 6 bases and J by 1 base, with 25 bases between. The CDR3 extends over 18 amino acids. In germline, CDR1 is SGHDT, CDR2 YYEEEE. CDR3 sequence: CASTPYTGFVAKNTEAFF. The CDR3 region has the DNA TGTGCCAGCACCCCATATACGGGATTTGTAGCGAAGAACACTGAAGCTTTCTTT.

The CDR3 DNA reads as TGCGCCAGCAGCTTGGTGGCGGGAGGGCACGAGACCCAGTACTTC. Translated, it gives CASSLVAGGHETQYF. V usage is TRBV5-1 and J usage is TRBJ2-5; TRBD2 agrees at 9 bases. The V and J ends lost 0 bases and 5 bases, in that order; junction bases with no gene match: 5. The germline gives CDR1 SGHRS, CDR2 YFSETQ. The CDR3 is made up of 15 amino acids.

This clone showed up just a few times. The genes are TRBV27 and TRBJ2-5; 14 bases map to TRBD2. The V gene end was trimmed by 5 bases and the J gene end by 5 bases; junction bases not matched to a gene: 22. Germline CDR1 reads MNHEY; CDR2 reads SMNVEV (reference sequence). This CDR3 spans 21 amino acids. The CDR3 here is CASSPRPPGLAGASGSETQYF. CDR3 bases: TGTGCCAGCAGTCCTAGGCCCCCGGGACTAGCGGGAGCGAGCGGGTCGGAGACCCAGTACTTC.

The V call is TRBV6-1, the J call TRBJ1-6, with 7 bases that match TRBD1. Germline assignment: CDR1 MNHNS and CDR2 SASEGT. Trimming cost V 4 bases and J 6 bases; bases outside gene matches: 12. The CDR3 loop spans 17 amino acids. CDR3 sequence: CASSGWALGGVNSPLHF. DNA of the CDR3: TGTGCCAGCAGTGGATGGGCTTTAGGGGGCGTTAATTCACCCCTCCACTTT.

The chain couples TRBV21-1 to TRBJ2-1; TRBD2, the D gene given by the table, was not confirmed from the DNA. TRBV21-1 is described as a pseudogene. This CDR3 contains 11 residues. The CDR3 coding sequence is TGTGCCTGCTTTGAGGAGGGTGAGCAGTTCTTC. This gives the protein CACFEEGEQFF.

This clone showed up just once. The V call is TRBV28, the J call TRBJ2-3; TRBD2 is a possible D gene (6 bases). CDR1 is MDHEN and CDR2 is SYDVKM in the germline V gene. The ends were cut back, 1 base at V and 3 bases at J, with 14 bases in the middle. The CDR3 is 16 residues long. For the CDR3, the DNA is TGTGCCAGCAGTTTATTGGTGGCGGGGAGGACAGATACGCAGTATTTT. This sequence encodes CASSLLVAGRTDTQYF.

Only one count was recorded for this clone. The chain uses TRBV7-2 and TRBJ2-5; tentative D call: TRBD2 (6 bases). With 1 base removed from V and 4 bases from J, the gap between germline ends came to 19 bases. The germline V gene encodes CDR1 SGHTA and CDR2 FQGNSA. The CDR3 is 17 residues long. As DNA, the CDR3 is TGTGCCAGCAGCTTAGGAGGGCGGGGATCTGCAGTAGAGACCCAGTACTTC. Translated, it gives CASSLGGRGSAVETQYF.

This clone is a singleton in its sample. The genes are TRBV19 and TRBJ2-3; TRBD2 agrees at 9 bases. V trimming: 1 base; J trimming: 5 bases; junction bases outside the gene matches: 4. The CDR3 runs 15 residues. Germline CDR1 and CDR2: LNHDA and SQIVND (reference sequence). For the CDR3, the DNA is TGTGCCAGTAGTATAGTAGCGGGGGTAGGAGATACGCAGTATTTT. The encoded protein is CASSIVAGVGDTQYF.